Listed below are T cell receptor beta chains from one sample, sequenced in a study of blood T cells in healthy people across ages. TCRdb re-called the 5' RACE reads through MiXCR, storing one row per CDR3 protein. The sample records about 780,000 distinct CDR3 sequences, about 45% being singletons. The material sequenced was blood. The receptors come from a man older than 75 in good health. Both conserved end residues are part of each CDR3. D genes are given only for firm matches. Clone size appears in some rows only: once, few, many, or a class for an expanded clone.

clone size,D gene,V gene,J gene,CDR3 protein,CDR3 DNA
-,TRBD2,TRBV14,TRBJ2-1,CASSLTLAGVMNEQFF,TGTGCCAGCAGCCTCACACTAGCGGGAGTAATGAATGAGCAGTTCTTC
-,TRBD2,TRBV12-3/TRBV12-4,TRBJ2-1,CASSSGKTSGYNEQFF,TGTGCCAGCAGCTCAGGGAAGACTAGCGGCTACAATGAGCAGTTCTTC
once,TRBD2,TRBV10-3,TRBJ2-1,CAISTTAGGPFETQFF,TGTGCCATCAGCACAACAGCGGGGGGGCCGTTTGAGACCCAGTTCTTC
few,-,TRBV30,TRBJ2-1,CAWSPRNEQFF,TGTGCCTGGAGTCCCAGAAATGAGCAGTTCTTC
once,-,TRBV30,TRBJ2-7,CAWNERGYEQYF,TGTGCCTGGAATGAAAGGGGATACGAGCAGTACTTC
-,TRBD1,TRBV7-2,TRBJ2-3,CASRPTGLGTDTQYF,TGTGCCAGCAGACCGACAGGGTTGGGTACAGATACGCAGTATTTT
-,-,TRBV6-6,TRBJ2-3,CASSYKGDTQYF,TGTGCCAGCAGTTATAAGGGAGATACGCAGTATTTT
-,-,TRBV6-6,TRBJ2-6,CAITQGSGANVLTF,TGTGCCATCACCCAGGGTTCTGGGGCCAACGTCCTGACTTTC
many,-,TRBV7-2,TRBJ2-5,CASSLRQTGLETQYF,TGTGCCAGCAGCCTCAGACAGACTGGGTTGGAGACCCAGTACTTC
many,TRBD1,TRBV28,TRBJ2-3,CASSGQGTDTQYF,TGTGCCAGCAGCGGACAGGGGACAGATACGCAGTATTTT
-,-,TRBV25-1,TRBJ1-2,CATYRDGYTF,TGTGCCACCTACAGGGATGGCTACACCTTC
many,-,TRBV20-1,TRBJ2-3,CSAKVERVGDTQYF,TGCAGTGCCAAGGTGGAAAGGGTTGGAGATACGCAGTATTTT
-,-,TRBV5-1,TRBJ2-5,CASSVSGTGQPWETQYF,TGCGCCAGCAGCGTATCCGGGACGGGGCAACCCTGGGAGACCCAGTACTTC
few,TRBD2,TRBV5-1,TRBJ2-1,CASSPRTSGIGETQFF,TGCGCCAGCAGCCCTAGGACTAGCGGGATTGGGGAGACCCAGTTCTTC
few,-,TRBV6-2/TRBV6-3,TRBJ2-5,CAISSPQETQYF,TGTGCCATCTCCTCCCCCCAAGAGACCCAGTACTTC
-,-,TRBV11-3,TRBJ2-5,CASSLGLRDLRAETQYF,TGTGCCAGCAGCTTAGGACTGAGGGACTTGCGGGCGGAGACCCAGTACTTC
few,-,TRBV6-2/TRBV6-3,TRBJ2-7,CASSAGTQTLGLFYEQYF,TGTGCCAGCAGCGCCGGGACTCAAACCCTCGGGCTTTTCTACGAGCAGTACTTC
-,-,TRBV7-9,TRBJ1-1,CASSLASTGTRAFF,TGTGCCAGCAGCTTAGCTTCCACAGGGACTAGGGCTTTCTTT
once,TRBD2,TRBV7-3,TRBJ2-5,CASSQRTSGANNEQYF,TGTGCCAGCAGCCAACGGACTAGCGGGGCTAACAATGAGCAGTACTTC
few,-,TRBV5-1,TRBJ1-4,CASSLTNEKLFF,TGCGCCAGCAGCTTAACTAATGAAAAACTGTTTTTT
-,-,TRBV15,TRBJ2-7,CATSRESRDYEQYF,TGTGCCACCAGCAGAGAGTCCAGGGACTACGAGCAGTACTTC
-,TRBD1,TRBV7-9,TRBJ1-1,CASRRDSLNTEAFF,TGTGCCAGCAGGAGGGACAGCTTAAACACTGAAGCTTTCTTT